This record concerns one TCR beta chain sequence. Its antigen is still unknown. The data originate from a study of T cell responses to AZD1222 COVID-19 vaccine. Regarding the study as a whole: When two AZD1222 doses had been given, Spike-specific TCR breadth and depth rose. Among those given AZD1222, only five to seven were seropositive at baseline.

Only in-frame clones appear in the TCRdb table, and some are missing; sequencing was by immunoSEQ multiplex PCR. The sample carries some 150,000 clones, about 92% recorded once. The sequencing used peripheral blood, collected 28 days after the second AZD1222 dose. This TCR was recovered from an adult who received the AZD1222 COVID-19 vaccine.

CDR3 sequence (DNA): TGTGCCAGCAGCGTAGTCGGTGAGGATACGCAGTATTTT. Protein product: CASSVVGEDTQYF. The chain has TRBV9 and TRBJ2-3; D gene uncertain. The CDR3 contains 13 residues. The germline V and J ends were trimmed by 0 bases and 6 bases, with 8 bases remaining between them. CDR1 and CDR2 (germline): SGDLS, YYNGEE. The entire variable domain, with the rest obtained from reference TRBV9 and TRBJ2-3, is as follows: DSGVTQTPKHLITATGQRVTLRCSPRSGDLSVYWYQQSLDQGLQFLIQYYNGEERAKGNILERFSAQQFPDLHSELNLSSLELGDSALYFCASSVVGEDTQYFGPGTRLTVL.